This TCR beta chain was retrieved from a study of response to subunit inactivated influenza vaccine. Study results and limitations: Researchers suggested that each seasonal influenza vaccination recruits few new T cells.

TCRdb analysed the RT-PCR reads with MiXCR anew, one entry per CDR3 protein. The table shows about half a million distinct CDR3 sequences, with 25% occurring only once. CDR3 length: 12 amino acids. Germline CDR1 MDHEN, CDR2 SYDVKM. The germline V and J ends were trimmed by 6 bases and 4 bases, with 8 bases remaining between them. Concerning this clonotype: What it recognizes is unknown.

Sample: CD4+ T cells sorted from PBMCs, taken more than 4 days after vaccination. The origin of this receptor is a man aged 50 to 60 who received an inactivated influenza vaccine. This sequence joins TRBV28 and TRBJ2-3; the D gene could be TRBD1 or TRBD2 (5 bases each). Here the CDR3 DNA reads TGTGCCAGCAGGGTGGGACCAGATACGCAGTATTTT. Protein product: CASRVGPDTQYF.